These 25 T cell receptor beta chains were all obtained from the same sample, sequenced in a study of blood T cell repertoires in COVID-19. Sequencing used immunoSEQ multiplex PCR; TCRdb keeps in-frame clones, though not all of them. The table includes some 150,000 clones, more than 65% detected once. The sample was peripheral blood. The receptors shown here come from a woman aged 55-69 years with acute or convalescent COVID-19.

This clone appeared many times. The chain links TRBV4-1 to TRBJ2-2; D is undetermined. V was shortened by 0 bases and J by 7 bases, with 12 bases between the two germline ends. The germline gives CDR1 MGHRA, CDR2 YSYEKL. The CDR3 sequence is 15 residues long. CDR3 DNA: TGCGCCAGCAGCCAAGACCACCTCCCCAGCGGGGAGCTGTTTTTT. Protein sequence: CASSQDHLPSGELFF.

The chain carries TRBV9 and TRBJ2-3, with 10 bases fitting TRBD2. Per the germline V gene, CDR1 is SGDLS and CDR2 is YYNGEE. The CDR3 sequence is 17 residues long. V gave up 3 bases and J gave up 0 bases; unmatched junction bases: 7. The CDR3 sequence is CASSGGGLALSTDTQYF. CDR3 DNA sequence: TGTGCCAGCAGCGGGGGGGGACTAGCGTTGAGCACAGATACGCAGTATTTT. Supplemented by reference TRBV9 and TRBJ2-3, the full variable domain reads DSGVTQTPKHLITATGQRVTLRCSPRSGDLSVYWYQQSLDQGLQFLIQYYNGEERAKGNILERFSAQQFPDLHSELNLSSLELGDSALYFCASSGGGLALSTDTQYFGPGTRLTVL.

Within the sample, this clone is medium-sized. The junction differs from germline at one of its ends, possibly a read error. The chain links TRBV7-7 to TRBJ2-2; D is perhaps TRBD2 (6 bases). Germline V CDR1 and CDR2: SSHAT, FNYEAQ (reference sequence). The CDR3 extends over 16 amino acids. CDR3 DNA: TGTGCTAGCAGCTTAGTCGCGTCGGGAGTACACGGGGAGCTGTTTTTT. Translating it yields CASSLVASGVHGELFF. Full variable domain (outside the CDR3, taken from reference TRBV7-7 and TRBJ2-2): GAGVSQSPRYKVTKRGQDVTLRCDPISSHATLYWYQQALGQGPEFLTYFNYEAQPDKSGLPSDRFSAERPEGSISTLTIQRTEQRDSAMYRCASSLVASGVHGELFFGEGSRLTVL.

The chain recombines TRBV11-2 with TRBJ2-2; TRBD1 agrees at 7 bases. V lost 1 base, J lost 9 bases, and 8 bases stayed unmatched. The CDR3 is 15 amino acids. Germline CDR1 reads SGHAT; CDR2 reads FQNNGV. CDR3 amino acids: CASSLGDSVRRELFF. DNA for the CDR3: TGTGCCAGCAGCTTAGGGGACAGTGTTCGGCGGGAGCTGTTTTTT.

The chain has TRBV7-9 and TRBJ2-7; tentative D call: TRBD1 (6 bases). V lost 2 bases to trimming and J lost 3 bases, with 14 bases between them. Germline CDR1 is SEHNR and CDR2 is FQNEAQ (reference sequence). This CDR3 has 15 residues. CDR3 coding DNA: TGTGCCAGCAGCTTAAGGGGGACCCCCCTCTACGAGCAGTACTTC. Protein product: CASSLRGTPLYEQYF.

This sequence joins TRBV6-5 and TRBJ1-4; 11 bases match TRBD1. The germline V gene has CDR1 MNHEY and CDR2 SVGAGI. CDR3 size: 14 residues. The junction had 1 base not matched to a gene; V was cut back by 2 bases and J by 8 bases. DNA of the CDR3: TGTGCCAGCAGTTACGGGACAGGGGGAGAAAAACTGTTTTTT. This gives the protein CASSYGTGGEKLFF.

The V call is TRBV28, the J call TRBJ1-1; D unclear. The CDR3 totals 16 residues. Germline V gene data show CDR1 as MDHEN and CDR2 as SYDVKM. V gave up 1 base and J gave up 3 bases, with 15 bases separating them. CDR3 sequence: CASSLFPQTLDTEAFF. The CDR3 nucleotides are TGTGCCAGCAGTTTATTTCCTCAGACTTTGGACACTGAAGCTTTCTTT.

This rearrangement joins TRBV29-1 to TRBJ2-3, with D maybe TRBD1 (6 bases). V was clipped by 6 bases and J by 5 bases, with 24 bases between them. The germline V gene has CDR1 SQVTM and CDR2 ANQGSEA. The CDR3 contains 16 residues. CDR3 in amino acids: CSVPQGVGARGDTQYF. The CDR3 DNA reads TGCAGCGTGCCCCAGGGCGTGGGGGCGCGCGGAGATACGCAGTATTTT.

This chain uses TRBV7-6 with TRBJ2-7, with D maybe TRBD1 (5 bases). The CDR3 spans 16 residues. The V gene's germline CDR1 is SGHVS and CDR2 FNYEAQ. V gave up 5 bases and J gave up 0 bases, with 17 bases separating them. The DNA for the CDR3 is TGTGCCAGCAGCCCAACCCCAGGGCCTAGCTCCTACGAGCAGTACTTC. Translation: CASSPTPGPSSYEQYF.

This clone has just one count. The chain links TRBV2 to TRBJ1-4; the D is unclear. The end of the DNA aligns better with TRBJ2-2, so the J call may be wrong. Germline CDR1 reads SNHLY; CDR2 reads FYNNEI. The length of the CDR3 is 11 residues. The CDR3 DNA is TGTGCCAGCACACGAGAGGGGGAGCTGTTTTTT. Translated: CASTREGELFF.

This chain links TRBV14 with TRBJ2-3, with D perhaps matching TRBD2 (5 bases). CDR1 is SGHDN and CDR2 is FVKESK in the germline V gene. V was trimmed by 0 bases and J by 1 base, leaving 14 bases between them. This CDR3 comprises 17 residues. CDR3 region: CASSQDLWGSGTDTQYF. CDR3 sequence (DNA): TGTGCCAGCAGCCAAGATCTGTGGGGTAGCGGCACAGATACGCAGTATTTT.

Only one count was recorded for this clone. The V gene is TRBV11-2, the J gene TRBJ2-1; D perhaps matches TRBD2 (6 bases). The V end was cut by 6 bases, the J end by 7 bases, with 13 bases between. Germline-derived CDR1 and CDR2 are SGHAT and FQNNGV. The CDR3 is 13 residues long. The CDR3 loop reads CASRTIAGNEQFF. CDR3 in DNA: TGTGCCAGCAGGACTATCGCGGGGAATGAGCAGTTCTTC.

The J gene is TRBJ1-2, the V gene TRBV20-1, with D tentatively TRBD1 (5 bases). The V and J ends lost 6 bases and 7 bases respectively, with 12 bases between them. Germline loops: CDR1 DFQATT, CDR2 SNEGSKA (reference sequence). The CDR3 loop spans 11 amino acids. CDR3 loop: CSAPDNGGYTF. DNA for the CDR3: TGCAGTGCCCCGGACAATGGTGGCTACACCTTC.

This sequence joins TRBV19 and TRBJ1-2; 8 nucleotides match TRBD1. CDR3 length equals 15 residues. Germline V gene sequence: CDR1 LNHDA, CDR2 SQIVND (reference sequence). J was trimmed by 5 bases and V by 4 bases; bases with no gene match: 9. This CDR3 is CASSKGPGQAYGYTF. The CDR3 coding sequence is TGTGCCAGTAGTAAGGGGCCGGGACAGGCTTATGGCTACACCTTC.

The rearrangement joins TRBV5-1 to TRBJ1-1; no definite D call. Trimming removed 4 bases at V and 0 bases at J, with 10 bases between. This CDR3 is built from 14 residues. Germline V gene lookup returns CDR1 SGHRS and CDR2 YFSETQ. The CDR3: CASSPEEMNTEAFF. CDR3 DNA: TGCGCCAGCAGCCCCGAGGAGATGAACACTGAAGCTTTCTTT.

V and J are TRBV28 and TRBJ2-1; the D gene is possibly TRBD2 (5 bases). The CDR3 contains 13 residues. With 6 bases removed from V and 0 bases from J, the gap between germline ends came to 6 bases. CDR1 MDHEN and CDR2 SYDVKM come from the germline V gene. The CDR3 region is CASRRGSYNEQFF. CDR3 sequence (DNA): TGTGCCAGCAGACGGGGCTCCTACAATGAGCAGTTCTTC. The full variable domain, in which reference TRBV28 and TRBJ2-1 provide the parts outside the CDR3, is DVKVTQSSRYLVKRTGEKVFLECVQDMDHENMFWYRQDPGLGLRLIYFSYDVKMKEKGDIPEGYSVSREKKERFSLILESASTNQTSMYLCASRRGSYNEQFFGPGTRLTVL.

This chain uses TRBV4-3 with TRBJ1-6; a weak D match, TRBD1 (5 bases). CDR1 is LGHNA, CDR2 YSLEER, per germline. The CDR3 contains 15 residues. V lost 1 base and J lost 7, with 11 bases in between. As DNA, the CDR3 is TGCGCCAGCAGCCAAGGACGACAGACAAATTCACCCCTCCACTTT. Its protein is CASSQGRQTNSPLHF.

The chain carries TRBV29-1 and TRBJ1-1, with D unresolved. Germline assignment: CDR1 SQVTM and CDR2 ANQGSEA. V was trimmed by 8 bases and J by 3 bases, leaving 16 bases between them. The CDR3 runs to 13 residues. The CDR3 reads CSSSLNVYTEAFF. In DNA form, the CDR3 reads TGCAGCAGTAGCCTGAACGTTTACACTGAAGCTTTCTTT.

The chain has TRBV5-1 and TRBJ2-1; D gene ambiguous. V was trimmed by 3 bases and J by 8 bases, leaving 12 bases between them. CDR1 SGHRS and CDR2 YFSETQ come from the germline V gene. This CDR3 has 13 amino acids. In nucleotides, the CDR3 is TGCGCCAGCAGCTATGGCGGAGCGTATGAGCAGTTCTTC. Protein product: CASSYGGAYEQFF.

The J gene is TRBJ2-2, the V gene TRBV28; TRBD2 agrees at 7 bases. CDR1 and CDR2 (germline): MDHEN, SYDVKM. Trimming took 8 bases from V and 6 from J; bases not matched to a gene: 12. This CDR3 contains 15 residues. CDR3 DNA: TGTGCCAGCCGCCTCGGGGAGGGCCGGGCCGGGGAGCTGTTTTTT. The encoded protein is CASRLGEGRAGELFF.

The chain links TRBV4-2 to TRBJ2-2; unclear D gene. This CDR3 comprises 17 residues. Trimming left V 1 base short and J 5 bases short, with 17 bases between. CDR1 LGHNA and CDR2 YNFKEQ come from the germline V gene. This CDR3 reads CASSQANRLDATGELFF. DNA of the CDR3: TGTGCCAGCAGCCAAGCTAATCGGCTAGATGCTACCGGGGAGCTGTTTTTT.

The rearrangement links TRBV4-1 to TRBJ2-1, with D hard to call. This CDR3 spans 15 amino acids. Per germline, CDR1 MGHRA and CDR2 YSYEKL. V was clipped by 0 bases and J by 4 bases, with 10 bases between them. Here the CDR3 DNA reads TGCGCCAGCAGCCAAGATGTACAGCCTTACAATGAGCAGTTCTTC. Amino acid sequence: CASSQDVQPYNEQFF.

The V call is TRBV28, the J call TRBJ2-3, with D perhaps matching TRBD1 (6 bases). CDR1 is MDHEN, CDR2 SYDVKM, per germline. CDR3 length: 15 amino acids. Trimming cost V 6 bases and J 1 base, with 14 bases left between them. DNA of the CDR3: TGTGCCAGCAGAACTAGGGGGTGGGGCACAGATACGCAGTATTTT. As protein: CASRTRGWGTDTQYF. Using reference TRBV28 and TRBJ2-3 for the parts outside the CDR3, the full variable domain is DVKVTQSSRYLVKRTGEKVFLECVQDMDHENMFWYRQDPGLGLRLIYFSYDVKMKEKGDIPEGYSVSREKKERFSLILESASTNQTSMYLCASRTRGWGTDTQYFGPGTRLTVL.

The chain joins TRBV9 to TRBJ2-1; possibly TRBD2 for D (5 bases). The germline V gene encodes CDR1 SGDLS and CDR2 YYNGEE. Trimming shortened V by 0 bases and J by 3 bases, and 10 bases separated the two germline ends. The CDR3 sequence is 15 residues long. CDR3 sequence reads: CASSVDGNLYNEQFF. DNA for the CDR3: TGTGCCAGCAGCGTAGACGGGAACCTCTACAATGAGCAGTTCTTC.

The chain employs TRBV24-1 and TRBJ2-2; 10 nucleotides align to TRBD2. Germline V gene sequence: CDR1 KGHDR, CDR2 SFDVKD. CDR3 length equals 18 residues. Losses at the gene ends were 2 bases for V and 2 bases for J; bases not matched to a gene: 7. The DNA of the CDR3 is TGTGCCACCAGTGATTCCATTGGACTAGCGGTTAACACCGGGGAGCTGTTTTTT. This gives the protein CATSDSIGLAVNTGELFF.